These T cell receptor beta chains were read from a single sample in a study of Graves' ophthalmopathy and Graves' hyperthyroidism. TCRdb analysed the multiplex PCR reads with MiXCR anew, one entry per CDR3 protein. Of around 660,000 distinct CDR3 sequences in the sample, roughly two fifths were seen once. The sequenced sample was peripheral blood. The origin of the receptors is an adult man with Graves' ophthalmopathy. Both conserved end residues are part of each CDR3. The D gene is left open where the match is weak. A clone size is listed for some rows: how often the clone was seen (once, few, many), or a class if it is expanded.

j_call v_call d_call clone_size cdr3_aa cdr3_nt
TRBJ1-5 TRBV10-3 TRBD1 - CASSPRTGAPHSNQPQHF TGTGCCAGCAGCCCCCGGACAGGGGCGCCCCATAGCAATCAGCCCCAGCATTTT
TRBJ1-1 TRBV7-9 TRBD1 - CASDRGVTEAFF TGTGCCAGCGACAGGGGAGTCACTGAAGCTTTCTTT
TRBJ1-6 TRBV28 TRBD1 few CASSPLTGDNSPLHF TGTGCCAGCAGTCCACTGACAGGGGATAATTCACCCCTCCACTTT
TRBJ2-6 TRBV29-1 TRBD1 - CSVADRDGRGTYVLTF TGCAGCGTTGCGGACAGGGATGGTCGGGGGACCTACGTCCTGACTTTC
TRBJ1-5 TRBV12-3/TRBV12-4 - - CASSLEWGLGQPQHF TGTGCCAGCAGTTTAGAGTGGGGTTTGGGTCAGCCCCAGCATTTT
TRBJ2-7 TRBV19 - few CASSIVAGGPYEQYF TGTGCCAGTAGTATAGTAGCCGGGGGTCCCTACGAGCAGTACTTC
TRBJ1-4 TRBV7-8 TRBD1 many CASSLAAGGEKLFF TGTGCCAGCAGCTTAGCCGCAGGGGGGGAAAAACTGTTTTTT
TRBJ2-5 TRBV5-1 - - CASSPGTGEQQETQYF TGCGCCAGCAGCCCGGGTACCGGGGAGCAACAAGAGACCCAGTACTTC
TRBJ2-6 TRBV29-1 - - CSVEVLTDGANVLTF TGCAGCGTTGAAGTATTGACGGACGGAGCCAACGTCCTGACTTTC
TRBJ2-7 TRBV12-5 - few CASGPNRTQGNSYEQYF TGTGCTAGTGGTCCCAACCGCACACAAGGTAACTCCTACGAGCAGTACTTC
TRBJ2-7 TRBV9 - few CASSATDGTYEQYF TGTGCCAGCAGCGCCACGGACGGGACCTACGAGCAGTACTTC
TRBJ1-2 TRBV2 - many CASSSAQLYGYTF TGTGCCAGCAGTTCAGCACAGCTATATGGCTACACCTTC
TRBJ2-5 TRBV7-7 TRBD1 - CASSLTYLGQGTEETQYF TGTGCTAGCAGCCTCACTTACCTGGGACAGGGTACGGAGGAGACCCAGTACTTC
TRBJ2-3 TRBV10-3 TRBD2 - CASAGGGSSTDTQYF TGTGCCAGCGCCGGCGGGGGATCTAGCACAGATACGCAGTATTTT
TRBJ2-7 TRBV7-6 - many CASSLRAGVGDYEQYF TGTGCCAGCAGCCTTCGGGCAGGGGTCGGGGACTACGAGCAGTACTTC
TRBJ2-5 TRBV7-2 TRBD2 - CASSARWPSGAQETQYF TGTGCCAGCAGCGCACGGTGGCCTAGCGGGGCTCAAGAGACCCAGTACTTC
TRBJ2-6 TRBV7-8 - many CASSFKGFNPGANVLTF TGTGCCAGCAGCTTTAAGGGCTTCAATCCTGGGGCCAACGTCCTGACTTTC